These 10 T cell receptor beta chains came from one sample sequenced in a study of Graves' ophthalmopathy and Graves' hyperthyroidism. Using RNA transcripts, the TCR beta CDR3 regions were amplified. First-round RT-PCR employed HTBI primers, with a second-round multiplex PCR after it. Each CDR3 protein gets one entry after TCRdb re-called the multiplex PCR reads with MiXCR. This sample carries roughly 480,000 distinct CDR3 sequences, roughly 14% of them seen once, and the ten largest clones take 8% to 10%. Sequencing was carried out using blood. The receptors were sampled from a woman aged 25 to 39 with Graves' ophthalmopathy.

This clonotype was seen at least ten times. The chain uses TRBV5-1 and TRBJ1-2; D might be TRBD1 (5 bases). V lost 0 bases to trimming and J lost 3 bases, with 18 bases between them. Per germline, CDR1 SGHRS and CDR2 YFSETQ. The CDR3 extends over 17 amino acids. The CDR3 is CASSLAREGPRDYGYTF. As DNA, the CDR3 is TGCGCCAGCAGCTTGGCCCGGGAGGGGCCGAGAGACTATGGCTACACCTTC.

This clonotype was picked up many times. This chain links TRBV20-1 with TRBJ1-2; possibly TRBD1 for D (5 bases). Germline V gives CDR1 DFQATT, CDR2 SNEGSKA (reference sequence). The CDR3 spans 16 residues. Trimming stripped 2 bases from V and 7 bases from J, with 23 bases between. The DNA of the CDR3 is TGCAGTGCTAGACGGGGGGAGGGGCCTGGGGAACGTGGCTACACCTTC. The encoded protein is CSARRGEGPGERGYTF.

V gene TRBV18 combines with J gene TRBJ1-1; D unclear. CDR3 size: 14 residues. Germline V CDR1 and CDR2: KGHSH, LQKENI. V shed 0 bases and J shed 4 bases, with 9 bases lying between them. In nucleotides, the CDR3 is TGTGCCAGCTCACCACCGGGCAAGAGCACTGAAGCTTTCTTT. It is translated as CASSPPGKSTEAFF.

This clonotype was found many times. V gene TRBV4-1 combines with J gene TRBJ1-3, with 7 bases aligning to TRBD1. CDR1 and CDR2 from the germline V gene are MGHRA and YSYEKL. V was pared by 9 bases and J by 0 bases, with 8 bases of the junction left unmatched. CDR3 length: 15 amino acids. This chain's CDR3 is CASLSTGDSGNTIYF. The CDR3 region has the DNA TGCGCCAGTTTATCCACAGGGGACTCTGGAAACACCATATATTTT.

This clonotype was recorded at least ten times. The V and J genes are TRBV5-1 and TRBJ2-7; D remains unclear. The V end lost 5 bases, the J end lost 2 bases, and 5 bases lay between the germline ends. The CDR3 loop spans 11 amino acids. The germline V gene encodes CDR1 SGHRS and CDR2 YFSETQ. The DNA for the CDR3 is TGCGCCAGCAGATCTACCTACGAGCAGTACTTC. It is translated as CASRSTYEQYF.

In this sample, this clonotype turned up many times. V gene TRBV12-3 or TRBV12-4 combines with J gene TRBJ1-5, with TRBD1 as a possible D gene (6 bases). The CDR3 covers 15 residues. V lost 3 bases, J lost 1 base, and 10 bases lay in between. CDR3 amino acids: CASSLEGESNQPQHF. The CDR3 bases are TGTGCCAGCAGTTTGGAGGGGGAGAGCAATCAGCCCCAGCATTTT.

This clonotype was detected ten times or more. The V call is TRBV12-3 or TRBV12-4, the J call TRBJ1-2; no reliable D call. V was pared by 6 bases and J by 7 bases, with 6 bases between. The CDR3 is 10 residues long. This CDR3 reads CASSPRGYTF. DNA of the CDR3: TGTGCCAGCAGCCCTCGTGGCTACACCTTC.

The CDR3 bases are TGTGCCAGCAGAAGACATACGGGGGTTAACACTGAAGCTTTCTTT. Translation: CASRRHTGVNTEAFF. The genes are TRBV6-1 and TRBJ1-1, with D maybe TRBD1 (5 bases). The CDR3 contains 15 residues. Deletions cut 6 bases from V and 2 bases from J, with 16 bases between. Germline CDR1 reads MNHNS; CDR2 reads SASEGT.

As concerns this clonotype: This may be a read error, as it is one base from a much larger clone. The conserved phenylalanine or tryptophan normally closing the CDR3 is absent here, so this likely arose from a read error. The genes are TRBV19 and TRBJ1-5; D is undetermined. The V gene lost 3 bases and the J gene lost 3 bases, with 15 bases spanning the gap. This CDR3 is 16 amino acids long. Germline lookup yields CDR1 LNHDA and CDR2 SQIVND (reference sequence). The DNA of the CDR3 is TGTGCCAGTAGTATTATGCAGGAACAACACAATCAGCCCCAGCATTTA. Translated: CASSIMQEQHNQPQHL.

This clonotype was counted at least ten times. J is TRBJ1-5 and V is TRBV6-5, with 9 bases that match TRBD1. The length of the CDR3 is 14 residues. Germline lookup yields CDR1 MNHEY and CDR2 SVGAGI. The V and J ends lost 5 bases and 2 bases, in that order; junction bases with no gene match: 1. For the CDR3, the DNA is TGTGCCAGCAGTCGGGACAGGGGCAATCAGCCCCAGCATTTT. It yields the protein CASSRDRGNQPQHF.